This is a list of T cell receptor beta chains from one sample in a study of blood T cells in healthy people across ages. TCRdb re-analysed the 5' RACE reads in MiXCR, keeping a single row per CDR3 protein. Of 550,000 to 650,000 distinct CDR3 sequences in the sample, roughly a quarter were seen once. In addition, the sample was reused for a study of T cells of mothers and their children.

The sequenced sample consisted of blood. These receptors were taken from a boy aged 2 to 9 in good health. The CDR3 runs from the conserved cysteine through the conserved F or W. Fields, in order: D gene, clone size, J gene, V gene, CDR3 protein, CDR3 DNA. The D gene is left open where the match is weak. Size is stated for part of the rows, as once, few or many counts, or as a class when the clone is expanded.

D gene: .; clone size: many; J gene: TRBJ2-7; V gene: TRBV7-8; CDR3 protein: CASSWSDDIEQYF; CDR3 DNA: TGTGCCAGCAGCTGGAGCGACGATATCGAGCAGTACTTC
D gene: .; clone size: .; J gene: TRBJ2-5; V gene: TRBV29-1; CDR3 protein: CSVEETTKTQYF; CDR3 DNA: TGCAGCGTTGAAGAAACCACTAAGACCCAGTACTTC
D gene: .; clone size: .; J gene: TRBJ2-3; V gene: TRBV7-2; CDR3 protein: CASSPAIAPNTQYF; CDR3 DNA: TGTGCCAGCAGCCCAGCTATTGCTCCAAATACGCAGTATTTT
D gene: TRBD1; clone size: few; J gene: TRBJ2-1; V gene: TRBV2; CDR3 protein: CASTWDRGNNEQFF; CDR3 DNA: TGTGCCAGCACCTGGGACAGGGGGAACAATGAGCAGTTCTTC
D gene: TRBD2; clone size: .; J gene: TRBJ2-5; V gene: TRBV5-5; CDR3 protein: CASSLGGLVEETQYF; CDR3 DNA: TGTGCCAGCAGCTTGGGGGGACTAGTCGAGGAGACCCAGTACTTC
D gene: .; clone size: .; J gene: TRBJ2-5; V gene: TRBV5-1; CDR3 protein: CASSLVSHGETQYF; CDR3 DNA: TGCGCCAGCAGCTTGGTGAGCCACGGTGAGACCCAGTACTTC
D gene: TRBD1; clone size: .; J gene: TRBJ2-7; V gene: TRBV29-1; CDR3 protein: CSVEVRGSYEQYF; CDR3 DNA: TGCAGCGTTGAAGTCAGGGGGTCCTACGAGCAGTACTTC
D gene: TRBD2; clone size: .; J gene: TRBJ2-7; V gene: TRBV20-1; CDR3 protein: CSARSVAGEVSYEQYF; CDR3 DNA: TGCAGTGCTAGGTCGGTAGCGGGAGAAGTGTCCTACGAGCAGTACTTC
D gene: .; clone size: .; J gene: TRBJ2-7; V gene: TRBV6-5; CDR3 protein: CASSYDRDYEQYF; CDR3 DNA: TGTGCCAGCAGTTACGATCGAGACTACGAGCAGTACTTC
D gene: .; clone size: .; J gene: TRBJ1-4; V gene: TRBV25-1; CDR3 protein: CASSIWRRVLFGEKLFF; CDR3 DNA: TGTGCCAGCAGTATATGGAGGAGGGTATTATTTGGTGAAAAACTGTTTTTT
D gene: .; clone size: few; J gene: TRBJ1-2; V gene: TRBV6-1; CDR3 protein: CASTYFWGNYGYTF; CDR3 DNA: TGTGCCAGCACCTACTTTTGGGGGAACTATGGCTACACCTTC
D gene: .; clone size: .; J gene: TRBJ1-4; V gene: TRBV11-2; CDR3 protein: CASSFSDRNEKLFF; CDR3 DNA: TGTGCCAGCAGCTTCAGCGATAGAAATGAAAAACTGTTTTTT
D gene: TRBD1; clone size: few; J gene: TRBJ2-2; V gene: TRBV5-1; CDR3 protein: CASSLGTERTGELFF; CDR3 DNA: TGCGCCAGCAGCCTTGGGACAGAAAGAACCGGGGAGCTGTTTTTT
D gene: TRBD1; clone size: .; J gene: TRBJ2-7; V gene: TRBV12-3/TRBV12-4; CDR3 protein: CASSSHGQGYEQYF; CDR3 DNA: TGTGCCAGCAGTTCTCACGGACAGGGCTATGAGCAGTACTTC
D gene: .; clone size: few; J gene: TRBJ2-5; V gene: TRBV6-6; CDR3 protein: CASRDRIQETQYF; CDR3 DNA: TGTGCCAGCAGGGACCGAATTCAAGAGACCCAGTACTTC
D gene: TRBD1; clone size: .; J gene: TRBJ2-1; V gene: TRBV20-1; CDR3 protein: CSASQGVDEQFF; CDR3 DNA: TGCAGTGCTAGTCAGGGGGTGGATGAGCAGTTCTTC
D gene: TRBD1; clone size: .; J gene: TRBJ2-1; V gene: TRBV11-2; CDR3 protein: CASSPTGQFGPNEQFF; CDR3 DNA: TGTGCCAGCAGCCCAACGGGACAGTTCGGGCCGAATGAGCAGTTCTTC
D gene: TRBD2; clone size: .; J gene: TRBJ2-3; V gene: TRBV5-1; CDR3 protein: CASRSTSGGGPDTQYF; CDR3 DNA: TGCGCCAGCAGATCCACTAGCGGAGGTGGGCCAGATACGCAGTATTTT
D gene: .; clone size: few; J gene: TRBJ2-5; V gene: TRBV20-1; CDR3 protein: CSASTGSETQYF; CDR3 DNA: TGCAGTGCTAGCACAGGGTCAGAGACCCAGTACTTC
D gene: TRBD2; clone size: .; J gene: TRBJ2-3; V gene: TRBV5-1; CDR3 protein: CASSYGGRGTDTQYF; CDR3 DNA: TGCGCCAGCAGCTACGGGGGGAGGGGCACAGATACGCAGTATTTT
D gene: .; clone size: few; J gene: TRBJ1-2; V gene: TRBV14; CDR3 protein: CASSQGLASFNYGYTF; CDR3 DNA: TGTGCCAGCAGCCAAGGACTAGCTTCCTTTAACTATGGCTACACCTTC
D gene: .; clone size: .; J gene: TRBJ1-4; V gene: TRBV6-5; CDR3 protein: CASSYARSTENLFF; CDR3 DNA: TGTGCCAGCAGTTACGCGAGGTCAACTGAAAACCTGTTTTTT
D gene: .; clone size: .; J gene: TRBJ2-5; V gene: TRBV7-2; CDR3 protein: CASSLMTVATQYF; CDR3 DNA: TGTGCCAGCAGCTTAATGACGGTCGCGACCCAGTACTTC
D gene: .; clone size: few; J gene: TRBJ1-5; V gene: TRBV6-2/TRBV6-3; CDR3 protein: CASSYSSRGGNQPQHF; CDR3 DNA: TGTGCCAGCAGTTACTCATCCAGGGGCGGCAATCAGCCCCAGCATTTT
D gene: .; clone size: .; J gene: TRBJ2-3; V gene: TRBV5-1; CDR3 protein: CASSLGGGAGTDTQYF; CDR3 DNA: TGCGCCAGCAGCTTGGGCGGCGGGGCCGGCACGGATACGCAGTATTTT
D gene: .; clone size: .; J gene: TRBJ2-5; V gene: TRBV20-1; CDR3 protein: CSARGAGPGETQYF; CDR3 DNA: TGCAGTGCTAGAGGGGCTGGGCCAGGAGAGACCCAGTACTTT
D gene: .; clone size: few; J gene: TRBJ2-7; V gene: TRBV6-2/TRBV6-3; CDR3 protein: CASSYSPREPNTYEQYF; CDR3 DNA: TGTGCCAGCAGTTACTCTCCCAGGGAGCCGAACACCTACGAGCAGTACTTC
D gene: .; clone size: .; J gene: TRBJ2-4; V gene: TRBV19; CDR3 protein: CASSPAAVAKNIQYF; CDR3 DNA: TGTGCCAGTAGTCCCGCTGCCGTGGCCAAAAACATTCAGTACTTC
D gene: TRBD1; clone size: few; J gene: TRBJ2-5; V gene: TRBV5-1; CDR3 protein: CASSFGTGQETQYF; CDR3 DNA: TGCGCCAGCAGCTTCGGGACAGGACAAGAGACCCAGTACTTC
D gene: .; clone size: .; J gene: TRBJ2-1; V gene: TRBV10-3; CDR3 protein: CAISEPSERNEQFF; CDR3 DNA: TGTGCCATCAGTGAACCCTCAGAAAGGAATGAGCAGTTCTTC
D gene: TRBD1; clone size: .; J gene: TRBJ1-2; V gene: TRBV27; CDR3 protein: CASSLSIRTGASYGYTF; CDR3 DNA: TGTGCCAGCAGTTTATCCATTAGGACAGGGGCGAGCTATGGCTACACCTTC
D gene: .; clone size: .; J gene: TRBJ1-5; V gene: TRBV10-3; CDR3 protein: CAISDGAGDSNQPQHF; CDR3 DNA: TGTGCCATCAGTGATGGGGCAGGGGATAGCAATCAGCCCCAGCATTTT
D gene: TRBD2; clone size: .; J gene: TRBJ2-1; V gene: TRBV12-3/TRBV12-4; CDR3 protein: CASSLARGTSGKHYNEQFF; CDR3 DNA: TGTGCCAGCAGTTTAGCGCGTGGGACTAGCGGAAAGCATTACAATGAGCAGTTCTTC
D gene: .; clone size: few; J gene: TRBJ2-1; V gene: TRBV12-3/TRBV12-4; CDR3 protein: CASRDSNYNEQFF; CDR3 DNA: TGTGCCAGCAGGGACAGCAACTACAATGAGCAGTTCTTC
D gene: TRBD2; clone size: few; J gene: TRBJ2-7; V gene: TRBV9; CDR3 protein: CASSPKTSGYYSYEQYF; CDR3 DNA: TGTGCCAGCAGCCCGAAGACTAGCGGATACTACTCCTACGAGCAGTACTTC
D gene: TRBD2; clone size: once; J gene: TRBJ2-2; V gene: TRBV20-1; CDR3 protein: CSAPGLSNTGELFF; CDR3 DNA: TGCAGTGCCCCGGGACTATCGAACACCGGGGAGCTGTTTTTT
D gene: TRBD1; clone size: .; J gene: TRBJ2-4; V gene: TRBV18; CDR3 protein: CASSPSGTVAKNIQYF; CDR3 DNA: TGTGCCAGCTCACCGTCCGGGACAGTAGCCAAAAACATTCAGTACTTC
D gene: .; clone size: few; J gene: TRBJ1-4; V gene: TRBV12-3/TRBV12-4; CDR3 protein: CASSLEKKGRLFF; CDR3 DNA: TGTGCCAGCAGTCTCGAAAAAAAGGGGCGACTGTTTTTT
D gene: .; clone size: .; J gene: TRBJ2-4; V gene: TRBV20-1; CDR3 protein: CSASPPDSKNIQYF; CDR3 DNA: TGCAGTGCCTCCCCCCCGGACAGTAAAAACATTCAGTACTTC
D gene: .; clone size: few; J gene: TRBJ2-5; V gene: TRBV30; CDR3 protein: CAWSGLGSPETQYF; CDR3 DNA: TGTGCCTGGAGTGGCCTGGGGTCTCCGGAGACCCAGTACTTC